The sequence of this TCR beta chain was determined in a study of shared clonotypes between healthy human individuals. Turning to the study itself: Researchers assigned three CD4 naive, three CD4 memory, two CD8 naive and one CD8 memory plate to each donor.

Roughly 30,000 T cell genomes (around 200 ng DNA) went into each sorted-subset replicate. Profiled with immunoSEQ multiplex PCR; TCRdb holds only in-frame clones, not every one. The table records 2 million to 2.5 million clones, about 92% of them present only once. The CDR3 covers 15 residues. Germline CDR1 is SNHLY and CDR2 is FYNNEI. V dropped 7 bases and J dropped 1; count of bases not matched to a gene: 5. Worth noting for this clone: This same CDR3 is encoded by further DNA sequences in the sample.

The chain couples TRBV2 to TRBJ2-2; 8 positions match TRBD2. This sequence was found in a man younger than 35 in good health. Some clones in this sample may be carry-over from other donors' samples. The specimen sequenced was naive CD4+ T cells from PBMCs. The subset is: CD45RA+ positively selected. CDR3 region: CASILAGGNTGELFF. Written as DNA, the CDR3 is TGTGCCAGCATCCTCGCGGGAGGGAACACCGGGGAGCTGTTTTTT.